This is a list of T cell receptor beta chains from one sample in a study of post-analysis software for immune sequencing data. Via MiXCR, TCRdb re-called the PCR reads, giving one row per CDR3 protein. The sample lists 150,000 to 200,000 distinct CDR3 sequences; approximately 28% were seen once. Material for sequencing was blood. The receptors were sampled from a girl aged 5 to 17 with multiple sclerosis. Each CDR3 is given with its conserved first and last residue. The D gene is left open where the match is weak. The size entry is marked missing in some rows and otherwise reads once, few, many or a size class.

d_call	v_call	j_call	clone_size	cdr3_nt	cdr3_aa
NA	TRBV6-6	TRBJ2-1	many	TGTGCCAGCAGTTACGAAAAGGGGCAGTTCTTC	CASSYEKGQFF
TRBD2	TRBV4-1	TRBJ2-7	NA	TGCGCCAGCAGCCAAGGACGGGGACTAGCGGGAGACGAGCAGTACTTC	CASSQGRGLAGDEQYF
NA	TRBV10-2	TRBJ2-1	many	TGCGCCAGCAGTGACCACAGGGAAATTGCCTACAATGAGCAGTTCTTC	CASSDHREIAYNEQFF
TRBD2	TRBV27	TRBJ2-7	NA	TGTGCCAGCAGACCTTTAGCGGGAGATGTTCGCGAGCAGTACTTC	CASRPLAGDVREQYF
NA	TRBV29-1	TRBJ2-7	many	TGCAGCGCAGTCAGGGACTACGAGCAGTACTTC	CSAVRDYEQYF
NA	TRBV20-1	TRBJ2-4	many	TGCAGTGCTAGAGTAGGGACGGCGGCCAAAAACATTCAGTACTTC	CSARVGTAAKNIQYF
TRBD2	TRBV20-1	TRBJ2-5	few	TGCAGTGCCACCGGACTAGCGGGAGATGAGACCCAGTACTTC	CSATGLAGDETQYF
NA	TRBV20-1	TRBJ1-4	NA	TGCAGTGCTAGGGGTCCGATAAGGGAAAAACGGTTTTTT	CSARGPIREKRFF
TRBD2	TRBV28	TRBJ2-7	few	TGTGCCAGCAGTTTGGGGGCTAGCGGGAGGTCCTACGAGCAGTACTTC	CASSLGASGRSYEQYF
TRBD2	TRBV7-7	TRBJ2-5	NA	TGTGCCAGCGGACGCGTAGCGGGAGCTGTGCAGTACTTC	CASGRVAGAVQYF
NA	TRBV12-3/TRBV12-4	TRBJ2-7	NA	TGTGCCAGCAGGGGGCGCCGGGGTAGCGAGCATTACGAGCAGTACTTC	CASRGRRGSEHYEQYF
NA	TRBV5-1	TRBJ1-2	many	TGCGCCAGCAGCTGGACACAGGGTGATGGCTACACCTTC	CASSWTQGDGYTF
NA	TRBV5-1	TRBJ1-2	few	TGCGCCAGCAGCGTCGACGGAAGCTCGACCTATGGCTACACCTTC	CASSVDGSSTYGYTF
NA	TRBV9	TRBJ2-4	NA	TGTGCCAGCAGCGTAGGCGGATACAATGAGCAGTACTTC	CASSVGGYNEQYF
TRBD2	TRBV20-1	TRBJ2-3	many	TGCAGTGCTAGAGATAGCGGGAGAGGGGATACGCAGTATTTT	CSARDSGRGDTQYF
TRBD2	TRBV12-3/TRBV12-4	TRBJ2-1	NA	TGTGCCAGCAGTTTCGGGGGGAATCCCAATGAGCAGTTCTTC	CASSFGGNPNEQFF